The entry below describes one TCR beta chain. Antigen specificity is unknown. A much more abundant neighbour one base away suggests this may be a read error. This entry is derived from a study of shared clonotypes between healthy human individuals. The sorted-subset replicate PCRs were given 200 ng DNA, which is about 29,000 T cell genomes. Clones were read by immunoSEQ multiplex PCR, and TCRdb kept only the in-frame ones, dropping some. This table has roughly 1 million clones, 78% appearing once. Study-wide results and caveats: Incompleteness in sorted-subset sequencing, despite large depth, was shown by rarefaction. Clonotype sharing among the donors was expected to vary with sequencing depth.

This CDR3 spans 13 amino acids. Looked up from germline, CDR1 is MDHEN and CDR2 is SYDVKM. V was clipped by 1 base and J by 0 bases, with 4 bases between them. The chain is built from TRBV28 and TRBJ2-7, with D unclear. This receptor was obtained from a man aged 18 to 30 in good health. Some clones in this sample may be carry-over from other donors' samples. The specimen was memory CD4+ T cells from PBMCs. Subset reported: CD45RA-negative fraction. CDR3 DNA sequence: TGTGCCAGCAGTTTATCCCTCTCCTACGAGCAGTACTTC. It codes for CASSLSLSYEQYF. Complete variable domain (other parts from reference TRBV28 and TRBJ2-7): DVKVTQSSRYLVKRTGEKVFLECVQDMDHENMFWYRQDPGLGLRLIYFSYDVKMKEKGDIPEGYSVSREKKERFSLILESASTNQTSMYLCASSLSLSYEQYFGPGTRLTVT.